This is a list of T cell receptor beta chains from one sample in a study of T-cell reconstitution after alpha-beta-depleted transplantation in children. TCRdb re-analysed the PCR reads in MiXCR, keeping a single row per CDR3 protein. The sample lists around 400,000 distinct CDR3 sequences, about a fifth occurring once. This specimen consisted of PBMCs from the stem cell graft donor, obtained from the stem cell graft. These receptors were obtained from a human donor who donated a stem cell graft to a child with acute myeloid leukemia. Each CDR3 is given with its conserved first and last residue. The order of the fields is clone size, V gene, D gene, J gene, CDR3 DNA, CDR3 protein. D genes are given only for firm matches. Clone sizes are given selectively: once, few, many, or a class where the clone is expanded.

-,TRBV18,TRBD2,TRBJ2-1,TGTGCCAGCTCACCCGCTAGCGGGGGATACAATGAGCAGTTCTTC,CASSPASGGYNEQFF
-,TRBV6-1,TRBD2,TRBJ2-3,TGTGCCAGCAGTACGGGACGGCGGGGGACAGATACGCAGTATTTT,CASSTGRRGTDTQYF
-,TRBV5-6,-,TRBJ1-5,TGTGCCAGCAGCCCGGGTTGGGGGGCTGGGCAGCCCCAGCATTTT,CASSPGWGAGQPQHF
-,TRBV29-1,TRBD1,TRBJ2-7,TGCAGCGTCGAGACAGGGGAAACCTACGAGCAGTACTTC,CSVETGETYEQYF
few,TRBV4-3,TRBD1,TRBJ2-7,TGCGCCAGCAGCCAAGATGAGACAGGGAGCTCCTACGAGCAGTACTTC,CASSQDETGSSYEQYF
-,TRBV12-3/TRBV12-4,-,TRBJ2-5,TGTGCCAGCAGTTTTAGTGGCAGGAAGAAAGAGACCCAGTACTTC,CASSFSGRKKETQYF
-,TRBV6-1,-,TRBJ2-7,TGTGCCAGCAAATCGGGGACCCACTACGAGCAGTACTTC,CASKSGTHYEQYF
few,TRBV6-2/TRBV6-3,-,TRBJ2-5,TGTGCCAGCAGCTACGATTGGGACTCGGAAGAGACCCAGTACTTC,CASSYDWDSEETQYF
few,TRBV24-1,-,TRBJ1-4,TGTGCCACCAGTGATTCAAGGGGGACTGAAAAACTGTTTTTT,CATSDSRGTEKLFF
once,TRBV4-1,TRBD2,TRBJ2-7,TGCGCCAGCAGCCCCACAAGCGGGAGTACCTACGAGCAGTACTTC,CASSPTSGSTYEQYF
-,TRBV3-1,-,TRBJ2-1,TGTGCTAGCAGCCGACCTCAAAGTAATGAGCAGTTCTTC,CASSRPQSNEQFF
few,TRBV7-9,-,TRBJ2-1,TGTGCCAGCAGCTATGAGAGTATGGTAAATGAGCAGTTCTTC,CASSYESMVNEQFF
-,TRBV9,TRBD1,TRBJ2-1,TGTGCCAGCAGCCCAACAGGGGTCCTTAGTACCAATGAGCAGTTCTTC,CASSPTGVLSTNEQFF
-,TRBV20-1,TRBD1,TRBJ1-1,TGCAGTGCTAGACGAGAGGGGGCAGGCACTGAAGCTTTCTTT,CSARREGAGTEAFF
few,TRBV20-1,-,TRBJ2-7,TGCAGTGCTTATGGAGGGGGTTCCAGCGACGAGCAGTACTTC,CSAYGGGSSDEQYF
-,TRBV20-1,TRBD2,TRBJ2-7,TGCAGTGCCAGGGAACTAGCGGGCTACGAGCAGTACTTC,CSARELAGYEQYF
-,TRBV20-1,TRBD2,TRBJ2-5,TGCAGTGCTTATCGGACTAGCGGGCAAGAGACCCAGTACTTC,CSAYRTSGQETQYF
medium-sized,TRBV10-3,TRBD2,TRBJ2-7,TGTGCCATCAGTAGCGGGAGGGCCAAGAGCGAGCAGTACTTC,CAISSGRAKSEQYF
-,TRBV20-1,-,TRBJ1-3,TGCAGTGCCCCGGACACCCTCTCTGGAAACACCATATATTTT,CSAPDTLSGNTIYF
-,TRBV24-1,TRBD2,TRBJ2-1,TGTGCCACCAGTGGAGGTCGGGCTAGCGGGAGGGCCTACAATGAGCAGTTCTTC,CATSGGRASGRAYNEQFF
many,TRBV29-1,-,TRBJ1-3,TGCAGCGTTGAAGAGGGGGCTGGTGGAAACACCATATATTTT,CSVEEGAGGNTIYF
many,TRBV29-1,-,TRBJ1-1,TGCAGCGTTGAAGAGTTGAACACTGAAGCTTTCTTT,CSVEELNTEAFF
many,TRBV29-1,TRBD2,TRBJ2-3,TGCAGCGTTGTTCGGCGGGAGTACGCAGATACGCAGTATTTT,CSVVRREYADTQYF
-,TRBV7-9,-,TRBJ2-5,TGTGCCAGCAGCTCCACTCAGGGCCAAGAGACCCAGTACTTC,CASSSTQGQETQYF
few,TRBV7-8,-,TRBJ1-1,TGTGCCAGCAGCCGGTTCAGGGCCCCCACTGAAGCTTTCTTT,CASSRFRAPTEAFF
-,TRBV28,-,TRBJ1-6,TGTGCCAGCAGTTTATTAGCGGTCTCCTATAATTCACCCCTCCACTTT,CASSLLAVSYNSPLHF
many,TRBV5-1,-,TRBJ2-7,TGCGCCAGCAGCTTGGGCGCGGGATACGAGCAGTACTTC,CASSLGAGYEQYF